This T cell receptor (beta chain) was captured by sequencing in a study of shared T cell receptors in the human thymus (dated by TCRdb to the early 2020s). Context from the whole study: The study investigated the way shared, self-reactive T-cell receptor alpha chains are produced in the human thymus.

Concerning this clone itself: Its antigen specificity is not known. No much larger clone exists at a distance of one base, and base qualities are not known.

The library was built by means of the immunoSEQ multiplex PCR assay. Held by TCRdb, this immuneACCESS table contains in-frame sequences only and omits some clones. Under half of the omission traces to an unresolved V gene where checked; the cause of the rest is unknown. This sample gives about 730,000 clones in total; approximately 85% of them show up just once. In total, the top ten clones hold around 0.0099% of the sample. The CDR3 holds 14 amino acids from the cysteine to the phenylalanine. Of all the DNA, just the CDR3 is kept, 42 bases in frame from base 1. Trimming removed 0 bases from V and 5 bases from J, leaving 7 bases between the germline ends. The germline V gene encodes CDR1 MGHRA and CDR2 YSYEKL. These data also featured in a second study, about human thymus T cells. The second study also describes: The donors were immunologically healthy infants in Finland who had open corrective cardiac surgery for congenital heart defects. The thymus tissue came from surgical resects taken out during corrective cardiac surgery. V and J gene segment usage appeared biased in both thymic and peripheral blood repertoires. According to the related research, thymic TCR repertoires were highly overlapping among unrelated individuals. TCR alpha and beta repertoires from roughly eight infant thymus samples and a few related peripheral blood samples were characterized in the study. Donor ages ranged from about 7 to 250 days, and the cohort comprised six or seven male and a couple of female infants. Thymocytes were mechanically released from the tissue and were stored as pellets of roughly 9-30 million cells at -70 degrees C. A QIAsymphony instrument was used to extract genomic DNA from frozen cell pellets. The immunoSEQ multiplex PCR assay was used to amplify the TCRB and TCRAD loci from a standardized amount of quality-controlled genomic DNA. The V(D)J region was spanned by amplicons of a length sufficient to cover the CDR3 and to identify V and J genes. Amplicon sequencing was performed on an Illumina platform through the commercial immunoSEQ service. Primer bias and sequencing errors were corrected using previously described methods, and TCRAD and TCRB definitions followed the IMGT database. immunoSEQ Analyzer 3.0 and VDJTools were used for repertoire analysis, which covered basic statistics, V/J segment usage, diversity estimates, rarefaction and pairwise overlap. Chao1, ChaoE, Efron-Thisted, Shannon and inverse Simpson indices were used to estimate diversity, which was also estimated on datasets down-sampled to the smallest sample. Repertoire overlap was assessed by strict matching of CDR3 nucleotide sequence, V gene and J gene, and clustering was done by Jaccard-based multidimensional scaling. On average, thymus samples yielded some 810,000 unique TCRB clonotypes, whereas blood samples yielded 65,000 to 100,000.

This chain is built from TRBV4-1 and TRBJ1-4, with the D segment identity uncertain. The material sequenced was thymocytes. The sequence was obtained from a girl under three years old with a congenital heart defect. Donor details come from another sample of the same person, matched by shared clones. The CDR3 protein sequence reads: CASSQDGGNEKLFF. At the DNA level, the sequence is TGCGCCAGCAGCCAAGATGGCGGGAATGAAAAACTGTTTTTT.